This TCR beta chain derives from a study of T cell repertoires in cytomegalovirus infection (dated by TCRdb to about 2019). Background on the whole study: Donor HLA type was relevant to the analysis, as public TCR beta signatures indicated carriage of CMV infection together with the matching HLA type.

What the authors observed across the whole study: Cumulative frequency of public TCR beta family members discriminated carriers of CMV infection plus the relevant HLA type in this cohort and an independent approximately 370-donor cohort. The ex vivo response was dominated by HLA-C-restricted CMV-specific TCR beta clonotypes, which also provided the single most frequent clonotype in two of eight donors.

The sample holds many counts of this clonotype. Its cognate antigen has yet to be identified. No much larger clonotype is one base removed from it; base qualities were not supplied. The instrument was an Illumina HiSeq 1500. TCRdb reprocessed the public reads (quality trimming at Q25 with fastp, clone calling with MiXCR) and kept in-frame beta chains. Identical CDR3 proteins give one entry, which carries the most common genes and DNA. Across this sample there are 500,000 to 600,000 distinct CDR3 sequences, with approximately 15% seen only once. More than 20% of the sample is held by the ten biggest clonotypes. Sample: CD8+ T cells from PBMCs. The receptor's source is a human donor in good health (CMV status not recorded). Some clones in this sample may be carry-over from other donors' samples.

The nucleotide sequence reads as follows: TGTGCCAGCAGTTTAGTAGCGGGAGTAGAGCAGTACTTC. Its translation is CASSLVAGVEQYF. Recombination linked TRBV28 to TRBJ2-7, with TRBD2 identical over 9 junction bases. Germline trimming amounts to 2 bases on V and 7 bases on J, with 3 as the count of junction bases outside the gene matches. The germline V gene sets CDR1 to MDHEN and CDR2 to SYDVKM. Including cysteine and phenylalanine, the CDR3 has 13 amino acids. The sequence is cut down to CDR3 DNA, 39 bases in frame from base 1.